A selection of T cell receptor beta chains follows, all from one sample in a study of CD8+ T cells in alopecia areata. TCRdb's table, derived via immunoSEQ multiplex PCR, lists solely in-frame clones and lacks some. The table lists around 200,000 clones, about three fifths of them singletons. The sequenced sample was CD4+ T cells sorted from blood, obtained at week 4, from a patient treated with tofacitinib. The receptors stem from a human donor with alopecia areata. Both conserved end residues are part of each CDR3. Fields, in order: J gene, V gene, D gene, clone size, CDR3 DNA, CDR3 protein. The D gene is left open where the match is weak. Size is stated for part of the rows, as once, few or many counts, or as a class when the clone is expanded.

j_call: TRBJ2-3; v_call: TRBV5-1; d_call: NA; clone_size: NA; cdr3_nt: TGCGCCAGCAGCTTGGGACTAAGCACAGATACGCAGTATTTT; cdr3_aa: CASSLGLSTDTQYF
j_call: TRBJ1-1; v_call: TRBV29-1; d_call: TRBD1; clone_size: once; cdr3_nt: TGCAGCGTTCCGGGGGGACAGAAAGCCGTGGAAGCTTTCTTT; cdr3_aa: CSVPGGQKAVEAFF
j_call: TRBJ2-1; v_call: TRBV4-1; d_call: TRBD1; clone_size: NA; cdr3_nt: TGCGCCAGCAGCCGACCGGGACAGGCTCTCAATGAGCAGTTCTTC; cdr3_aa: CASSRPGQALNEQFF
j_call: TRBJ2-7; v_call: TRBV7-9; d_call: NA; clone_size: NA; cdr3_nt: TGTGCCTGGGGACCATCAGGGTACGAGCAGTACTTC; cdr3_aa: CAWGPSGYEQYF
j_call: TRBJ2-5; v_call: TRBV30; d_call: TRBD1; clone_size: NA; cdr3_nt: TGTGCCTGGAGTGGGACAACAGGGGGCATGGGGACCCAGTACTTC; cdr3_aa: CAWSGTTGGMGTQYF
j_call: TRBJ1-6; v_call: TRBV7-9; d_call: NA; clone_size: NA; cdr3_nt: TGTGCCAGCAGCTCCCAGGGGAATTCACCCCTCCACTTT; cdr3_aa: CASSSQGNSPLHF
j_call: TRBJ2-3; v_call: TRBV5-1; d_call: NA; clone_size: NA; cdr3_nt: TGCGCCAGCAGTGAAGGGTCTCATAGTGATACGCAGTATTTT; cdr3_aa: CASSEGSHSDTQYF
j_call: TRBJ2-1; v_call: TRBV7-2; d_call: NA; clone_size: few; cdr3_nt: TGTGCCAGCAGCCTCCGGGACTGGACAAATGAGCAGTTCTTC; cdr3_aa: CASSLRDWTNEQFF
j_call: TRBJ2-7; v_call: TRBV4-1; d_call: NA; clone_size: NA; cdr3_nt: TGCGCCAGCAGCCAACCGGGACGACGGCTAACCTACGAGCAGTACTTC; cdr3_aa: CASSQPGRRLTYEQYF
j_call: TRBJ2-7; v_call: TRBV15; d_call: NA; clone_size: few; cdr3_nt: TGTGCCACCAGCAGAGATCCGACAGGTGACGAGCAGTACTTC; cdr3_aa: CATSRDPTGDEQYF
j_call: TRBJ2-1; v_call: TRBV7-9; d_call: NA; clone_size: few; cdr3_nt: TGTGCCAGCAGCACAGGGAGCTATGAGCAGTTCTTC; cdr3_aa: CASSTGSYEQFF
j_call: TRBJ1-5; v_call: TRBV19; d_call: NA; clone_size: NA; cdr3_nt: TGTGCCAGTAACCAACGGGGCGGTCAGCCCCAGCATTTT; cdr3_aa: CASNQRGGQPQHF
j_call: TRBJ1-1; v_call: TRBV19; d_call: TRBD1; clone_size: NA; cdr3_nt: TGTGCCAGTACTATGGACAGGGACACTGAAGCTTTCTTT; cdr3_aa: CASTMDRDTEAFF
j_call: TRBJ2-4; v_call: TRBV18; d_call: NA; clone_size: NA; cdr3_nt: TGTGCCAGCTCACATGAGAACAGGGACCACATTCAGTACTTC; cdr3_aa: CASSHENRDHIQYF
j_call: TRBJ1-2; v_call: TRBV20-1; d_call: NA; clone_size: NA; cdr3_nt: TGCAGTGCTAGTTTTACGGGAGGCTACACCTTC; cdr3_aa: CSASFTGGYTF
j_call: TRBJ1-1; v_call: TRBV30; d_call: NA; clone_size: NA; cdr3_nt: TGTGCCTGGAGTGTATCGGGGCTCCGAGGAGTATTCTTT; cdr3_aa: CAWSVSGLRGVFF
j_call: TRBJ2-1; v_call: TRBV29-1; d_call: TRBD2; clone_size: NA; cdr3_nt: TGCAGCGTTGAGAGGAGACTAGCGGACAATGAGCAGTTCTTC; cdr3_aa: CSVERRLADNEQFF
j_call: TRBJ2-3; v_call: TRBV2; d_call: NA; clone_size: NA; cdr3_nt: TGTGCCAGCAGCGTCACAGGCCTGAGCACAGATACGCAGTATTTT; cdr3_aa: CASSVTGLSTDTQYF
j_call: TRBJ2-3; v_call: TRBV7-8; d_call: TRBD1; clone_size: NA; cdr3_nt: TGTGCCAGCAGCACCGGGACAGGCTACCTTTCAACAGATACGCAGTATTTT; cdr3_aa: CASSTGTGYLSTDTQYF
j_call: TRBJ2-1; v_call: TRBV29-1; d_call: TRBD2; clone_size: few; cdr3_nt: TGCAGCGCCGATATCTTAGCGGGGGTGGGCAATGAGCAGTTCTTC; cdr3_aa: CSADILAGVGNEQFF
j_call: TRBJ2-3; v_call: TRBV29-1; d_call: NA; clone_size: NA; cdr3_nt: TGCAGCGTGGAGGAGGTCCGGCCAGATACGCAGTATTTT; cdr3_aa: CSVEEVRPDTQYF
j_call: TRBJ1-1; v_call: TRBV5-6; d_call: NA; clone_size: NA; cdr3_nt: TGTGCCAGCAGCTTGGACGGGGAAGGCACTGAAGCTTTCTTT; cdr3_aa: CASSLDGEGTEAFF
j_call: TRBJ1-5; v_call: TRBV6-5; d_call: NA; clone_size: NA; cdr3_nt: TGTGCCAGCAGGCAGTGGGGTCGAAGCAATCAGCCCCAGCATTTT; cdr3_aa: CASRQWGRSNQPQHF
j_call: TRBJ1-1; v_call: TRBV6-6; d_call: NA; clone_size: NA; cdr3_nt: TGTGCCAGCAGTTGGCGGGGGCTGAACACTGAAGCTTTCTTT; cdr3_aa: CASSWRGLNTEAFF
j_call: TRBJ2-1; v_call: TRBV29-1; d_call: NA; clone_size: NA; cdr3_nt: TGCAGCGTCATCCTCTACAATGAGCAGTTCTTC; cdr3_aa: CSVILYNEQFF
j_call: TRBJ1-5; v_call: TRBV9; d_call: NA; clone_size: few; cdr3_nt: TGTGCCAGCAGCGTAGGGGGGATTAGCAATCAGCCCCAGCATTTT; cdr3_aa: CASSVGGISNQPQHF
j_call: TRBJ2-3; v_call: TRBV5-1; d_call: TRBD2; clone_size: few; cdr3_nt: TGCGCCAGCAGCTTGGGGACTAGCGGGGGCACAGATACGCAGTATTTT; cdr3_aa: CASSLGTSGGTDTQYF
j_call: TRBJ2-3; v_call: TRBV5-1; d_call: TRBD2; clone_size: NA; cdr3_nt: TGCGCCAGCGGTCGTCGCGGGGGGGCCGGGGATACGCAGTATTTT; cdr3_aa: CASGRRGGAGDTQYF
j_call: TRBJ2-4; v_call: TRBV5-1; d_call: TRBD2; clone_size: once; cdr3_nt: TGCGCCAGCAGCGTACGAGCGGGGGGGCTCACAGCCAAAAACATTCAGTACTTC; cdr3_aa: CASSVRAGGLTAKNIQYF
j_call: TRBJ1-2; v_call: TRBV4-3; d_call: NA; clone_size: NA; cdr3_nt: TGCGCCAGCAGCCAAGATCGACAAATTGGGGGCTACACCTTC; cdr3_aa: CASSQDRQIGGYTF
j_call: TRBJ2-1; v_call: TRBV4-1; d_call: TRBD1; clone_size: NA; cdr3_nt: TGCGCCAGCAGCCAAGATCCTTACAGGGGAGTAAATGAGCAGTTCTTC; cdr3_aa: CASSQDPYRGVNEQFF
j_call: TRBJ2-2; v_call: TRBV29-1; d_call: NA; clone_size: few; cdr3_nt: TGCAGCGTGGACGAGAGGAACACCGGGGAGCTGTTTTTT; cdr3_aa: CSVDERNTGELFF
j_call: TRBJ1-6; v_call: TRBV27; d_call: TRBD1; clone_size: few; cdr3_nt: TGTGCCAGCACCTCAAGGGGGACAGGGAATTCACCCCTCCACTTT; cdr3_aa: CASTSRGTGNSPLHF
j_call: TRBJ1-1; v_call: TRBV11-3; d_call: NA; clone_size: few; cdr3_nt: TGTGCCAGCAGCTTAACGAGGGGGACTGAAGCTTTCTTT; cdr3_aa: CASSLTRGTEAFF
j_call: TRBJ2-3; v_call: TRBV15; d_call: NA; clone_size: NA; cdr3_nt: TGTGCCACCAGCGGAGGGGGAGATACGCAGTATTTT; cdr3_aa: CATSGGGDTQYF
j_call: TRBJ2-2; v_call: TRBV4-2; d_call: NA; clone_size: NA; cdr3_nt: TGTGCCAGCAGCCAAGATTTGGTGCGTGACACCGGGGAGCTGTTTTTT; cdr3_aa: CASSQDLVRDTGELFF
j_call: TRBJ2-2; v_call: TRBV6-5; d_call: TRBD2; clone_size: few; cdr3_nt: TGTGCCAGCAGGCGGGGGGGCACCGGGGAGCTGTTTTTT; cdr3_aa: CASRRGGTGELFF
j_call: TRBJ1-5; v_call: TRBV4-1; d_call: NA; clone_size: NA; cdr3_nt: TGCGCCAGCAGCCAAGCGCCGACCTCACAGGGAAGTGATCAGCCCCAGCATTTT; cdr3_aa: CASSQAPTSQGSDQPQHF
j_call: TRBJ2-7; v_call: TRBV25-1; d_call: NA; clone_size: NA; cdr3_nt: TGTGCCAGCAGTCCGAAGCGATTCTACGAGCAGTACTTC; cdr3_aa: CASSPKRFYEQYF
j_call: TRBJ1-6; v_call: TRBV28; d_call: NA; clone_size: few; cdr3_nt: TGTGCCAGCAATGGGGGACCTTCACCCCTCCACTTT; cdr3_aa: CASNGGPSPLHF
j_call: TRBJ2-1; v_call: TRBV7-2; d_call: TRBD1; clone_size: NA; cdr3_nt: TGTGCCAGCAGCTTGGCCACCGGGACAGAACTGTTCTTC; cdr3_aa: CASSLATGTELFF